This T cell receptor beta chain was captured by sequencing in a study of cytomegalovirus exposure and HLA in healthy donors. Overall study: Earlier work reported approximately 100 million unique TCR beta sequences from 150 million to 200 million T cells.

General study findings and limits: The study listed around 150 cytomegalovirus-associated TCR beta chains. Reported performance of the classifier showed diagnosis of cytomegalovirus status with high specificity and sensitivity.

Primers for the PCR totalled 60 Vbeta and 13 Jbeta. Only in-frame clones appear in the TCRdb table, and some are missing; sequencing was by immunoSEQ multiplex PCR. Seen here are tens of thousands of clones, around three fifths observed once, and the top ten hold roughly 15%. A remark on this clone: What it recognizes is unknown.

Source material: PBMCs. The sequence was obtained from a middle-aged woman in good health and CMV-seropositive.

In nucleotides, the CDR3 is TGTGCCAGCAGCTTGTACGGCAATGAGCAGTTCTTC. Its protein is CASSLYGNEQFF. The chain links TRBV5-8 to TRBJ2-1; D remains ambiguous. Germline CDR1 is SGHTS and CDR2 is YDEGEE. CDR3 length equals 12 residues. Trimming left V 1 base short and J 6 bases short, with 5 bases between.